The sequence of this T cell receptor beta chain was determined in a study of T cells expressing NK-cell markers (TCRdb year 2020). Broadly, across the study: In sorted CD3+CD56+NKG2C+, CD3+CD56+NKG2C- and CD3+CD56-NKG2C+ T-cell subsets from several donors, TCR beta-chain repertoires were profiled. Among the eight sequenced donors, seven were HCMV-seropositive and one was HCMV-seronegative. The study sequenced eight donors, all healthy volunteers chosen at random: three men and five women. Sequencing of the libraries produced 2 x 150 bp reads on Illumina HiSeq 2000/2500, MiSeq or NextSeq. Results and caveats for the whole study, not just this receptor: Those dominant clonotypes were again the most abundant among CD3+CD56-NKG2C+ cells in a handful of donors, at about 28.3-65%. In more than 5 donors, the dominant CD3+CD56+NKG2C+ clonotypes ranked among the top 10 CD8+ clonotypes, making up roughly 1.0-8% of CD8+ T cells. Whether the expanded NKG2C-expressing T cell clones were specific for HCMV antigens was left unclear.

The CDR3 spans 12 residues, from the cysteine through the phenylalanine. No DNA is given. As regards this clonotype: The clone's antigen remains unknown.

Instrument on record: Illumina HiSeq 2000. TCR beta cDNA libraries were made by 5'RACE template switching that added a universal primer site and unique molecular identifiers. Priming for cDNA synthesis came from the TCR beta constant segment, and two successive PCR amplification steps followed. Per the source publication's procedure: MIGEC was used to demultiplex reads and group reads by UMI, and MiTCR was used to assemble and quantify clonotypes. To exclude erroneous sequences, only TCR cDNA sequences supported by at least two reads were retained. The tcR package was used for downstream repertoire analysis, with clonotypes matched between fractions based on CDR3 nucleotide sequence plus V segment. VDJmatch was used to annotate antigen specificity against VDJdb, with one amino acid substitution allowed in CDR3. Through TCRdb reprocessing, the reads give one entry per CDR3 protein sequence; DNA is omitted. The V and J calls were determined by TCRdb, not by the authors. The sample's records list roughly 160,000 distinct CDR3 sequences. Approximately 17% of the sample lies in the top ten.

HCMV-specific IgG was detected in serum with a commercial ELISA kit to determine HCMV serostatus. Peripheral blood mononuclear cells were isolated from blood by Ficoll density gradient centrifugation. Sequencing was carried out using blood T cells: a sorted CD56 or NKG2C T cell subset, CD4+ or CD8+ T cells, or bulk PBMC T cells (not recorded which). The sequence came from a woman aged 18-70 years in good health. The rearrangement joined TRBV12-3 or TRBV12-4 to TRBJ2-3; TCRdb proposes TRBD2, but this gene call is untestable without DNA. This receptor carries the CDR3 CASSQSTRAQYF.